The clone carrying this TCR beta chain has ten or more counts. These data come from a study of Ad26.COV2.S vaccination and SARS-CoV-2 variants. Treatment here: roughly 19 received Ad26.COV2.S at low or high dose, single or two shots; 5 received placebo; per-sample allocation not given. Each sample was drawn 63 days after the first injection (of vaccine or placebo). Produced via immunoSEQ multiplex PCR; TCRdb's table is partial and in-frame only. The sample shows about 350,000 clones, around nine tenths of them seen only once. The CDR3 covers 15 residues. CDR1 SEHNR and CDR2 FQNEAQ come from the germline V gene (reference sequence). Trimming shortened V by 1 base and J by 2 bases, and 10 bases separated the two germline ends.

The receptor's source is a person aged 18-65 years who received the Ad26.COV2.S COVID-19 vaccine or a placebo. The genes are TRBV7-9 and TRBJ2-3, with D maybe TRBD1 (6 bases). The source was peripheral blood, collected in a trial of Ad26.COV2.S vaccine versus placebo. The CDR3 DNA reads TGTGCCAGCAGCTTAGTAACAGGGTCCACAGATACGCAGTATTTT. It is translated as CASSLVTGSTDTQYF.